These 22 T cell receptor beta chains originate from one sample sequenced in a study of T-cell reconstitution after alpha-beta-depleted transplantation in children. Preparation of the TCRbeta library was carried out with unique molecular identifiers. TCRdb called the PCR reads again in MiXCR, with one record for every CDR3 protein. Of 900,000 or so distinct CDR3 sequences listed, 16% are singletons. Here the sequenced sample was PBMCs, mostly from graft donor cells, taken 360 days after TCRalphabeta/CD19-depleted stem cell transplant. The receptors stem from a male patient younger than 18 who had a stem cell transplant for acute lymphoblastic leukemia, so the T cells may come from the graft donor.

This chain's CDR3 is CATSDQFNEQFF. The CDR3 DNA follows: TGTGCCACCTCAGACCAATTCAATGAGCAGTTCTTC. This chain links TRBV7-9 with TRBJ2-1; no firm D call. There are 12 residues in the CDR3. Germline V gene data show CDR1 as SEHNR and CDR2 as FQNEAQ (reference sequence). Trimming stripped 10 bases from V and 6 bases from J, with 13 bases between. Supplemented by reference TRBV7-9 and TRBJ2-1, the full variable domain reads DTGVSQNPRHKITKRGQNVTFRCDPISEHNRLYWYRQTLGQGPEFLTYFQNEAQLEKSRLLSDRFSAERPKGSFSTLEIQRTEQGDSAMYLCATSDQFNEQFFGPGTRLTVL.

This chain uses TRBV5-5 with TRBJ2-7; TRBD1 is a possible D gene (6 bases). The germline CDR1 and CDR2 sequences are SGHKS and YYEKEE (reference sequence). With 4 bases removed from V and 0 bases from J, the gap between germline ends came to 14 bases. This CDR3 contains 15 residues. The DNA for the CDR3 is TGTGCCAGCAGCCCCGGACAGTGGAGCTCCTACGAGCAGTACTTC. Its protein is CASSPGQWSSYEQYF.

V usage is TRBV7-2 and J usage is TRBJ1-2, with D unresolved. Germline CDR1 reads SGHTA; CDR2 reads FQGNSA. Trimming left V 3 bases short and J 4 bases short, with 18 bases between. The CDR3 is 16 residues long. The CDR3 here is CASSFAGSGRSYGYTF. DNA for the CDR3: TGTGCCAGCAGCTTCGCCGGGTCGGGGAGAAGCTATGGCTACACCTTC.

The V call is TRBV23-1, the J call TRBJ2-7, with 12 bases fitting TRBD2. TRBV23-1 is assigned to the ORF class and has an uncertain function. J gave up 2 bases and V 1 base, and 3 bases lay outside the gene matches. The CDR3 extends over 16 amino acids. The CDR3 DNA is TGCGCCAGCAGTCAATTGCCTAGCGGGAGGGCCTACGAGCAGTACTTC. This gives the protein CASSQLPSGRAYEQYF.

This clonotype was observed a handful of times. The J gene is TRBJ1-2, the V gene TRBV12-3 or TRBV12-4; D possibly corresponds to TRBD1 (5 bases). V lost 4 bases and J lost 7, with 22 bases in between. The CDR3 loop spans 16 amino acids. CDR3 DNA: TGTGCCAGCAGTTCCACCGGGACCCATCGTGGCCGTGGCTACACCTTC. This codes for CASSSTGTHRGRGYTF.

This clonotype has a count of ten or more. This chain connects TRBV12-3 or TRBV12-4 to TRBJ2-3; D remains unclear. The CDR3 runs 12 residues. V shed 4 bases and J shed 8 bases, with 10 bases lying between them. In nucleotides, the CDR3 is TGTGCCAGCAGTTCCCTAGTTGGTACGCAGTATTTT. This sequence encodes CASSSLVGTQYF.

J is TRBJ2-1 and V is TRBV5-1; possibly TRBD2 for D (6 bases). The CDR3 totals 16 residues. With 3 bases removed from V and 2 bases from J, the gap between germline ends came to 15 bases. Germline loops: CDR1 SGHRS, CDR2 YFSETQ. CDR3 sequence (DNA): TGCGCCAGCAGCTCGATACTAGCTTTCCCCTACAATGAGCAGTTCTTC. Translated, it gives CASSSILAFPYNEQFF. Variable domain in full (rest from reference TRBV5-1 and TRBJ2-1): KAGVTQTPRYLIKTRGQQVTLSCSPISGHRSVSWYQQTPGQGLQFLFEYFSETQRNKGNFPGRFSGRQFSNSRSEMNVSTLELGDSALYLCASSSILAFPYNEQFFGPGTRLTVL.

The chain couples TRBV7-3 to TRBJ2-2, with 9 nucleotides matching TRBD2. V shed 5 bases and J 3 bases; nucleotides not matched to a gene: 7. CDR3 length equals 16 residues. Germline-derived CDR1 and CDR2 are SGHTA and FQGTGA. The CDR3 protein is CASSPTGTSYTGELFF. For the CDR3, the DNA is TGTGCCAGCAGCCCCACCGGGACTAGCTACACCGGGGAGCTGTTTTTT.

This clonotype occurred a few times. This sequence joins TRBV11-2 and TRBJ2-3; 12 bases align to TRBD2. Germline assignment: CDR1 SGHAT and CDR2 FQNNGV. After removal of 5 bases from V and 8 bases from J, the junction contained 11 bases not matched to a gene. The CDR3 has 16 amino acids. Here the CDR3 reads CASSRPSGRAWGTQYF. CDR3 nucleotide sequence: TGTGCCAGCAGCCGACCTAGCGGGAGGGCCTGGGGTACGCAGTATTTT. Complete variable domain (other parts from reference TRBV11-2 and TRBJ2-3): EAGVAQSPRYKIIEKRQSVAFWCNPISGHATLYWYQQILGQGPKLLIQFQNNGVVDDSQLPKDRFSAERLKGVDSTLKIQPAKLEDSAVYLCASSRPSGRAWGTQYFGPGTRLTVL.

V and J are TRBV12-3 or TRBV12-4 and TRBJ2-7, with TRBD1 matching over 7 bases. The length of the CDR3 is 16 residues. The V segment lost 2 bases and the J segment 0 bases; nucleotides outside the gene matches: 7. Written as DNA, the CDR3 is TGTGCCAGCAGTTTAAGGGGCACAGGGGTCTCCTACGAGCAGTACTTC. Its translation: CASSLRGTGVSYEQYF.

The CDR3 DNA is TGTGCCAGCAGTTCCTCACTAGCGGGAGGGCCCTACGAGCAGTACTTC. Translated: CASSSSLAGGPYEQYF. The V gene is TRBV27, the J gene TRBJ2-7; 13 bases align to TRBD2. The CDR3 totals 16 residues. Germline CDR1 MNHEY, CDR2 SMNVEV (reference sequence). The ends lost 4 bases at V and 2 bases at J; junction bases unmatched: 5.

This clonotype was observed many times. The V gene is TRBV20-1, the J gene TRBJ2-2; D unclear. CDR1 and CDR2 from the germline V gene are DFQATT and SNEGSKA (reference sequence). V was trimmed by 5 bases and J by 4 bases, leaving 11 bases between them. This CDR3 comprises 13 residues. The CDR3 reads CSAWSWGTGELFF. CDR3 sequence (DNA): TGCAGTGCTTGGAGTTGGGGCACCGGGGAGCTGTTTTTT.

This clonotype was detected a few times. This chain connects TRBV7-3 to TRBJ2-3; the match to TRBD2 covers 11 bases. This CDR3 is 18 amino acids long. V was pared by 5 bases and J by 3 bases, with 13 bases of the junction left unmatched. The germline gives CDR1 SGHTA, CDR2 FQGTGA. The CDR3 here is CASSLTGLAVTGTDTQYF. The CDR3 DNA sequence: TGTGCCAGCAGCCTCACGGGACTAGCGGTGACCGGAACAGATACGCAGTATTTT.

V and J are TRBV7-8 and TRBJ2-3, with TRBD2 matching 11 bases. The junction had 8 bases not matched to a gene; V was cut back by 5 bases and J by 4 bases. CDR3 size: 16 residues. Germline assignment: CDR1 SGHVS and CDR2 FQNEAQ. The CDR3 protein is CASSLPTSGASDTQYF. The CDR3 nucleotides read TGTGCCAGCAGCCTTCCGACTAGCGGGGCATCAGATACGCAGTATTTT.

V and J are TRBV5-1 and TRBJ2-1; possible D gene TRBD1, 5 bases. Germline-derived CDR1 and CDR2 are SGHRS and YFSETQ. V lost 3 bases and J lost 2, with 9 bases in between. The CDR3 totals 14 residues. CDR3 sequence (DNA): TGCGCCAGCAGCTCGACAGTTACCTACAATGAGCAGTTCTTC. Residues: CASSSTVTYNEQFF.

The chain recombines TRBV7-4 with TRBJ2-5; possibly TRBD2 for D (6 bases). Trimming left V 5 bases short and J 4 bases short, with 14 bases between. Per the germline V gene, CDR1 is SGHVT and CDR2 is SQSDAQ. The CDR3 has 14 residues. CDR3: CASSTRLVLETQYF. DNA for the CDR3: TGTGCCAGCAGCACCCGACTAGTCTTAGAGACCCAGTACTTC.

This chain uses TRBV29-1 with TRBJ2-2; D gene ambiguous. Germline V gene sequence: CDR1 SQVTM, CDR2 ANQGSEA. Trimming shortened V by 6 bases and J by 0 bases, and 5 bases separated the two germline ends. The CDR3 has 12 residues. The DNA of the CDR3 is TGCAGCGTAGCCTCGAACACCGGGGAGCTGTTTTTT. It is translated as CSVASNTGELFF.

This chain uses TRBV12-3 or TRBV12-4 with TRBJ2-1, with D possibly matching TRBD2 (6 bases). Trimming took off 3 bases at V and 4 bases at J, with 16 bases between the two ends. The CDR3 spans 16 residues. CDR3 residues: CASSFPQAGNYNEQFF. The DNA of the CDR3 is TGTGCCAGCAGTTTCCCCCAGGCGGGGAATTACAATGAGCAGTTCTTC.

In DNA, the CDR3 is TGCAGTGCTAGAGATACAGCGGGAGCGGGGGAGCAGTACTTC. Translation: CSARDTAGAGEQYF. This chain links TRBV20-1 with TRBJ2-7, with 8 bases lining up with TRBD2. The ends lost 0 bases at V and 7 bases at J; junction bases unmatched: 8. This CDR3 is 14 amino acids long. Germline values: CDR1 DFQATT, CDR2 SNEGSKA (reference sequence).

In this sample, this clonotype turned up a few times. The chain carries TRBV10-3 and TRBJ1-5; 7 positions match TRBD1. Germline CDR1 is ENHRY and CDR2 is SYGVKD. Trimming took 0 bases from V and 1 from J; bases not matched to a gene: 3. The CDR3 sequence is 16 residues long. This CDR3 reads CAISESNRGSNQPQHF. The CDR3 bases are TGTGCCATCAGTGAGTCTAACAGGGGAAGCAATCAGCCCCAGCATTTT.

In its sample, this clonotype was seen a few times. The chain is built from TRBV12-3 or TRBV12-4 and TRBJ1-5; D not certain. The CDR3 totals 13 residues. Trimming removed 3 bases from V and 10 bases from J, with 13 bases in between. CDR3 region: CASSLLGLSPQHF. DNA of the CDR3: TGTGCCAGCAGTTTGCTGGGTCTATCACCCCAGCATTTT.

This clonotype has at least ten counts. This rearrangement joins TRBV6-5 to TRBJ2-1, with D perhaps being TRBD1 or TRBD2 (5 bases each). The germline CDR1 and CDR2 sequences are MNHEY and SVGAGI. The V end lost 8 bases, the J end lost 4 bases, and 12 bases lay between the germline ends. This CDR3 has 13 amino acids. The CDR3 nucleotides are TGTGCCAGCGCTGCGAGGGGTTACAATGAGCAGTTCTTC. It translates to CASAARGYNEQFF.